Below, 10 T cell receptor beta chains from the same sample are listed, as sequenced in a study of blood T cell repertoires in COVID-19. Only in-frame clones appear in the TCRdb table, and some are missing; sequencing was by immunoSEQ multiplex PCR. The sample shows under 75,000 clones, 75% to 80% of them seen only once. Sequenced sample: peripheral blood. The receptor set was obtained from a woman aged 80 or over with acute or convalescent COVID-19.

The chain is built from TRBV24-1 and TRBJ2-5; D is possibly TRBD1 (5 bases). Germline assignment: CDR1 KGHDR and CDR2 SFDVKD. This CDR3 is 15 amino acids long. Trimming took off 1 base at V and 1 base at J, with 9 bases between the two ends. The chain's CDR3 is CATSDFLTVQETQYF. In DNA form, the CDR3 reads TGTGCCACCAGTGATTTTTTGACAGTCCAAGAGACCCAGTACTTC.

J is TRBJ1-1 and V is TRBV7-6, with D tentatively TRBD1 (6 bases). The germline V gene has CDR1 SGHVS and CDR2 FNYEAQ. The CDR3 totals 12 residues. V shed 4 bases and J shed 5 bases, with 8 bases lying between them. The DNA of the CDR3 is TGTGCCAGCAGCTCAGGGGAGACTGAAGCTTTCTTT. Amino acids: CASSSGETEAFF.

This clone was observed a single time. The rearrangement links TRBV2 to TRBJ2-3; 7 bases match TRBD1. The CDR3 spans 15 residues. Germline values: CDR1 SNHLY, CDR2 FYNNEI. V lost 6 bases, J lost 1 base, and 7 bases stayed unmatched. CDR3 coding DNA: TGTGCCAGCAGGCAGGGACAGTTAGGCACAGATACGCAGTATTTT. Residues: CASRQGQLGTDTQYF.

The rearrangement uses TRBV27 and TRBJ2-7; perhaps TRBD1 as D (6 bases). Trimming shortened V by 3 bases and J by 3 bases, and 9 bases separated the two germline ends. The CDR3 totals 13 residues. Per germline, CDR1 MNHEY and CDR2 SMNVEV (reference sequence). In DNA form, the CDR3 reads TGTGCCAGCAGTTTGACACAGGGCTACGAGCAGTACTTC. This encodes CASSLTQGYEQYF.

The chain joins TRBV24-1 to TRBJ1-2; 8 nucleotides line up with TRBD1. Germline V gene sequence: CDR1 KGHDR, CDR2 SFDVKD. Trimming cost V 4 bases and J 4 bases; bases outside gene matches: 7. CDR3 length: 15 residues. The CDR3 DNA reads TGTGCCACCAGTGACCCGGGACAGGCAATCTATGGCTACACCTTC. Amino acids: CATSDPGQAIYGYTF.

The rearrangement links TRBV11-2 to TRBJ2-1, with D possibly TRBD1 on 6 matching bases. The CDR3 has 14 amino acids. Per the germline V gene, CDR1 is SGHAT and CDR2 is FQNNGV. Trimming cost V 6 bases and J 6 bases, with 15 bases left between them. The CDR3 region is CASRRQGKANEQFF. The CDR3 DNA reads TGTGCCAGCAGACGGCAGGGGAAGGCCAATGAGCAGTTCTTC.

V gene TRBV30 combines with J gene TRBJ2-3; perhaps TRBD2 as D (6 bases). Germline V gene data show CDR1 as GTSNPN and CDR2 as SVGIG (reference sequence). V was pared by 2 bases and J by 1 base, with 13 bases between. This CDR3 contains 15 residues. CDR3 sequence reads: CAWSTSRGGTDTQYF. Here the CDR3 DNA reads TGTGCCTGGAGTACGTCGCGGGGAGGCACAGATACGCAGTATTTT.

The chain couples TRBV2 to TRBJ1-4; 8 bases map to TRBD1. V lost 6 bases to trimming and J lost 4 bases; unmatched junction nucleotides: 7. This CDR3 region has 15 residues. Germline V lookup: CDR1 SNHLY, CDR2 FYNNEI. The CDR3 is CASRPRGQVNEKLFF. The CDR3 DNA is TGTGCCAGCAGACCCAGGGGACAGGTTAATGAAAAACTGTTTTTT.

This clone occurred once. The chain uses TRBV7-6 and TRBJ1-6; D is perhaps TRBD1 (6 bases). Trimming removed 4 bases from V and 4 bases from J, with 14 bases in between. The CDR3 loop spans 16 amino acids. Germline CDR1 SGHVS, CDR2 FNYEAQ. The CDR3 region is CASSSQGGGYNSPLHF. The CDR3, as DNA: TGTGCCAGCAGCTCCCAAGGGGGGGGGTATAATTCACCCCTCCACTTT.

The chain combines TRBV6-5 with TRBJ1-2; 8 nucleotides match TRBD1. The junction had 8 bases not matched to a gene; V was cut back by 4 bases and J by 7 bases. Per germline, CDR1 MNHEY and CDR2 SVGAGI. This CDR3 has 14 residues. Written as DNA, the CDR3 is TGTGCCAGCAGTTCCTACCAGGGGGCAGGTGGCTACACCTTC. Its protein is CASSSYQGAGGYTF.